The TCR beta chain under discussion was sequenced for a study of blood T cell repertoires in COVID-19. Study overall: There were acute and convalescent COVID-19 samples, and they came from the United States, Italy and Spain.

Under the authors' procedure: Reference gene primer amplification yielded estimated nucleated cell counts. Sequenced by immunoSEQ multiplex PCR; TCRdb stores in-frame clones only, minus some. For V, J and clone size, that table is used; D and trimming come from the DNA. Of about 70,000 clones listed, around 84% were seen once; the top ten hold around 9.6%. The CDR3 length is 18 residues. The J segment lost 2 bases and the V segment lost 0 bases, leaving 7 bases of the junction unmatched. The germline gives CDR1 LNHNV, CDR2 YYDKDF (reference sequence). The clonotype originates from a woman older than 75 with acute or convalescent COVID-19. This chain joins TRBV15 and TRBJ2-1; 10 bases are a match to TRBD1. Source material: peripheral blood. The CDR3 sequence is CATSRDGTGDTTYNEQFF. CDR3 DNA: TGTGCCACCAGCAGAGATGGGACAGGGGACACAACCTACAATGAGCAGTTCTTC.